The present TCR beta chain was sequenced within a study of T cells in Graves' hyperthyroidism and ophthalmopathy. About the study: At the time of initial diagnosis and before any treatment, peripheral blood was collected.

Individuals with ophthalmopathy presented a Clinical Activity Score of at least 3, a NOSPECS grade of at least 4 and a duration under 3 months. As for this clonotype: This may arise from a read error, as a much more abundant clone is one base away.

TCR beta CDR3 sequences were amplified from RNA transcripts. The primer set for the first-round RT-PCR of the TCR CDR3 was HTBI. TCRdb re-analysed the multiplex PCR reads in MiXCR, keeping a single row per CDR3 protein. The data show approximately 600,000 distinct CDR3 sequences, with 20% seen just once and under 35% held by the top ten. Germline V gene sequence: CDR1 SGDLS, CDR2 YYNGEE. The V segment lost 3 bases and the J segment 4 bases; nucleotides outside the gene matches: 5. There are 16 residues in the CDR3. The chain carries TRBV9 and TRBJ2-2; 11 bases match TRBD1. Material: blood. The TCR was taken from a man younger than 45 with Graves' ophthalmopathy. The DNA for the CDR3 is TGTGCCAGCAGCGCCACCGGGACAGGGGGCACCGGGGAGCTGTTTTTT. Its protein is CASSATGTGGTGELFF.